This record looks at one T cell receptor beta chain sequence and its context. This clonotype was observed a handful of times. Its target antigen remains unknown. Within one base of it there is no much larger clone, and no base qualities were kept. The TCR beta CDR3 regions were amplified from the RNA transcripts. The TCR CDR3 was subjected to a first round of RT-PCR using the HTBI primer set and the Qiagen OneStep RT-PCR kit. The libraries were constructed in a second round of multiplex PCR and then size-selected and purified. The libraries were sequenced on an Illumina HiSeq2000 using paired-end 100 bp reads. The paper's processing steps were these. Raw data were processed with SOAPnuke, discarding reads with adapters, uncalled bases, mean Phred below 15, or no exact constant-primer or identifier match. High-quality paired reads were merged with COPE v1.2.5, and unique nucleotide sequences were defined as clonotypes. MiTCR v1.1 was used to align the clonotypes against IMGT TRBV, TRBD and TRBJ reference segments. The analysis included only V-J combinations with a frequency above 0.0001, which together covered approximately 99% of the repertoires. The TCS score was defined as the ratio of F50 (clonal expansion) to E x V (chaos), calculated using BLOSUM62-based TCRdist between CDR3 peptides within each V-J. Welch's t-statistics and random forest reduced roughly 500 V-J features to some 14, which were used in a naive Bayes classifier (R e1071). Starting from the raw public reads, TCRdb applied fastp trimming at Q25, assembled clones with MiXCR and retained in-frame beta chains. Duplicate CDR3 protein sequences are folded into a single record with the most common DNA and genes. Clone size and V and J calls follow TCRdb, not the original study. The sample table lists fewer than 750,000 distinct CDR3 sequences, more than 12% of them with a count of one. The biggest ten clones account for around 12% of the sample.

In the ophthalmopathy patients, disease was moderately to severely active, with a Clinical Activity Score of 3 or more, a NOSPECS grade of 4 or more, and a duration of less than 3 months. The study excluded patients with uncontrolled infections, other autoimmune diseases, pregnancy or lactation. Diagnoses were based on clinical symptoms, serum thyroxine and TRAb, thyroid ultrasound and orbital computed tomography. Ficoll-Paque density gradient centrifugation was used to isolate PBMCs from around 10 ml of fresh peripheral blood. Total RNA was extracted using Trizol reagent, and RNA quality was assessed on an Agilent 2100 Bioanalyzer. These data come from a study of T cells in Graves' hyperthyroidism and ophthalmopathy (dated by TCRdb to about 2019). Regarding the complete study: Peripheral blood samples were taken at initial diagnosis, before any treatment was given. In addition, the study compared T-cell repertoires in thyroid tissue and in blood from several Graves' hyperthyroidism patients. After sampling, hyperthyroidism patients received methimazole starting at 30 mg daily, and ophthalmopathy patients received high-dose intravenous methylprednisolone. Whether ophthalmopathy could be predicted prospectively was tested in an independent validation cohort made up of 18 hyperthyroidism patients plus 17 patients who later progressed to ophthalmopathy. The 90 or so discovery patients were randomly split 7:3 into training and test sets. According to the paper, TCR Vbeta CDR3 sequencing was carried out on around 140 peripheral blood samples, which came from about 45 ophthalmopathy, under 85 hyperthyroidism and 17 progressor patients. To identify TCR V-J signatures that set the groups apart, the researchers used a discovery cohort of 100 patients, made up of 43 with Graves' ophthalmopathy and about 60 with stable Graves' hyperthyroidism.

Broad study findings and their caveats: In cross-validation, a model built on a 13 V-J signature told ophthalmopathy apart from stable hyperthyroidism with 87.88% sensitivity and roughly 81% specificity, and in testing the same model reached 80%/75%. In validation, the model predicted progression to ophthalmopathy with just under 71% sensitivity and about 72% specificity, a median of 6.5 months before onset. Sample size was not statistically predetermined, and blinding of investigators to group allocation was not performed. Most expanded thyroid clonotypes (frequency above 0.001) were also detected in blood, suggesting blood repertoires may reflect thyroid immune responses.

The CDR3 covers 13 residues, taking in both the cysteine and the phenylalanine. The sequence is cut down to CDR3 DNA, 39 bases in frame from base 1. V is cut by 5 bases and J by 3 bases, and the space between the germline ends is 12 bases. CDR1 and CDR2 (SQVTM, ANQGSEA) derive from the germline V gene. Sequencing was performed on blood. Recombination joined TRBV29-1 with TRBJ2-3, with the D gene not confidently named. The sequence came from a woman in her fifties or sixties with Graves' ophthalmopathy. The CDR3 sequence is CSVTGRLTDTQYF. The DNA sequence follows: TGCAGCGTTACCGGACGTCTAACAGATACGCAGTATTTT.